One sample yielded the 28 T cell receptor beta chains listed below, sequenced in a study of T cells in Graves' hyperthyroidism and ophthalmopathy. Amplification targeted TCR beta CDR3 regions from RNA transcripts. In the first-round RT-PCR of the TCR CDR3, the HTBI primer set was used. One entry per CDR3 protein results from TCRdb running MiXCR on the multiplex PCR reads. This sample carries about 510,000 distinct CDR3 sequences, 12% to 15% of them seen once, and the ten largest clones take more than 11%. Sequenced: blood. The source of these receptors is a woman in her 40s with Graves' hyperthyroidism.

This clonotype was recorded a few times. The CDR3 DNA sequence: TGCAGTGCTAGTTTGAGCCATAAGGGGTACACTGAAGCTTTCTTT. The encoded protein is CSASLSHKGYTEAFF. The chain joins TRBV20-1 to TRBJ1-1, with D perhaps TRBD1 (5 bases). The CDR3 loop spans 15 amino acids. Germline CDR1 is DFQATT and CDR2 is SNEGSKA (reference sequence). V lost 3 bases and J 3 bases, leaving 17 bases between the germline ends.

This clonotype was detected a few times. The J gene is TRBJ2-1, the V gene TRBV19; TRBD2 agrees at 11 bases. CDR1 is LNHDA and CDR2 is SQIVND in the germline V gene (reference sequence). The CDR3 runs 19 residues. Trimming removed 7 bases from V and 3 bases from J; junction bases left unmatched: 17. CDR3 sequence reads: CASTNPRRSTSGVYNEQFF. The DNA of the CDR3 is TGTGCCAGTACTAACCCGCGGCGGTCGACTAGCGGGGTCTACAATGAGCAGTTCTTC. The variable domain in full, completed from reference TRBV19 and TRBJ2-1, reads DGGITQSPKYLFRKEGQNVTLSCEQNLNHDAMYWYRQDPGQGLRLIYYSQIVNDFQKGDIAEGYSVSREKKESFPLTVTSAQKNPTAFYLCASTNPRRSTSGVYNEQFFGPGTRLTVL.

This clonotype has ten or more counts. The chain recombines TRBV20-1 with TRBJ2-7; the match to TRBD2 covers 7 bases. Germline loops: CDR1 DFQATT, CDR2 SNEGSKA (reference sequence). Trimming cost V 0 bases and J 1 base; bases outside gene matches: 9. The CDR3 is 16 residues long. CDR3 DNA sequence: TGCAGTGCTAGAGATCTCAGACTAGCCCGATCCTACGAGCAGTACTTC. Its translation is CSARDLRLARSYEQYF.

Ten or more counts support this clonotype. The V and J genes are TRBV12-3 or TRBV12-4 and TRBJ1-1, with 8 nucleotides matching TRBD1. This CDR3 region has 16 residues. V gave up 2 bases and J gave up 0 bases; unmatched junction bases: 5. The CDR3 DNA is TGTGCCAGCAGTTTAAAGACAGGGGCTTTGAACACTGAAGCTTTCTTT. Amino acid sequence: CASSLKTGALNTEAFF.

There are many counts of this clonotype. CDR3 in amino acids: CASRTGGVNTQYF. The CDR3 nucleotides are TGTGCCAGCAGAACAGGGGGCGTAAATACGCAGTATTTT. This chain links TRBV27 with TRBJ2-3; TRBD1 matches 9 bases. Germline V lookup: CDR1 MNHEY, CDR2 SMNVEV (reference sequence). V dropped 6 bases and J dropped 7; count of bases not matched to a gene: 5. The CDR3 consists of 13 residues.

In its sample, this clonotype was seen a few times. The rearrangement uses TRBV9 and TRBJ1-1; D may be TRBD1 (6 bases). With 0 bases removed from V and 3 bases from J, the gap between germline ends came to 9 bases. Looked up from germline, CDR1 is SGDLS and CDR2 is YYNGEE. This CDR3 region has 14 residues. The CDR3 spells CASSVGGGDTEAFF. In nucleotides, the CDR3 is TGTGCCAGCAGCGTAGGAGGGGGGGACACTGAAGCTTTCTTT.

This clonotype was observed at least ten times. The chain has TRBV20-1 and TRBJ2-7; TRBD2 matches at 16 bases. Germline assignment: CDR1 DFQATT and CDR2 SNEGSKA (reference sequence). This CDR3 has 15 amino acids. The junction had 8 bases not matched to a gene; V was cut back by 6 bases and J by 6 bases. The CDR3 nucleotides read TGCAGTGCCACGGGACTAGCGGGAGGGCCCCTCGAGCAGTACTTC. Its protein product is CSATGLAGGPLEQYF.

The chain is built from TRBV6-1 and TRBJ2-5; no clear D gene. Germline-derived CDR1 and CDR2 are MNHNS and SASEGT. Deletions cut 3 bases from V and 2 bases from J, with 13 bases between. This CDR3 has 15 amino acids. CDR3 coding DNA: TGTGCCAGCAGTGACACGGTAGACACTCAAGAGACCCAGTACTTC. As protein: CASSDTVDTQETQYF.

This chain joins TRBV12-3 or TRBV12-4 and TRBJ1-1; no clear D gene. The CDR3 totals 13 residues. The V end lost 10 bases, the J end lost 7 bases, and 19 bases lay between the germline ends. The CDR3 bases are TGTGCCACCCAGATCTCCGGACGTAGTGAAGCTTTCTTT. It encodes CATQISGRSEAFF.

This clonotype was detected many times. This chain links TRBV3-1 with TRBJ2-2, with 9 bases that match TRBD1. Losses at the gene ends were 5 bases for V and 5 bases for J; bases not matched to a gene: 9. The germline gives CDR1 LGHDT, CDR2 YNNKEL (reference sequence). This CDR3 spans 16 amino acids. The CDR3 nucleotides read TGTGCCAGCAGCAAATCCGGGACAGGGCGGACCGGGGAGCTGTTTTTT. Translating gives CASSKSGTGRTGELFF.

This clonotype was picked up many times. V and J are TRBV20-1 and TRBJ1-1; D not certain. The CDR3 contains 15 residues. CDR1 is DFQATT, CDR2 SNEGSKA, per germline (reference sequence). V lost 0 bases and J 4 bases, leaving 15 bases between the germline ends. CDR3 coding DNA: TGCAGTGCTAGAGATTCCGAGGGCTCGCTCACTGAAGCTTTCTTT. Protein sequence: CSARDSEGSLTEAFF.

Ten or more counts support this clonotype. The V gene is TRBV2, the J gene TRBJ2-4; 10 positions agree with TRBD1. Germline assignment: CDR1 SNHLY and CDR2 FYNNEI. This CDR3 has 14 amino acids. V gave up 6 bases and J gave up 6 bases; unmatched junction bases: 5. For the CDR3, the DNA is TGTGCCAGCAGAGAGGACAGGGGGGGAAACATTCAGTACTTC. Amino acid sequence: CASREDRGGNIQYF. The variable domain in full, completed from reference TRBV2 and TRBJ2-4, reads EPEVTQTPSHQVTQMGQEVILRCVPISNHLYFYWYRQILGQKVEFLVSFYNNEISEKSEIFDDQFSVERPDGSNFTLKIRSTKLEDSAMYFCASREDRGGNIQYFGAGTRLSVL.

The sample holds a few counts of this clonotype. This chain joins TRBV3-1 and TRBJ2-7; D may be TRBD2 (7 bases). Germline V gives CDR1 LGHDT, CDR2 YNNKEL (reference sequence). V was clipped by 3 bases and J by 3 bases, with 15 bases between them. The CDR3 is 15 amino acids. CDR3 residues: CASSQGRGPLYEQYF. CDR3 coding DNA: TGTGCCAGCAGCCAGGGGCGGGGGCCCCTCTACGAGCAGTACTTC.

This clonotype was recorded at least ten times. This chain uses TRBV3-1 with TRBJ2-7; 9 nucleotides line up with TRBD1. Germline trimming cut 1 base from V and 4 bases from J; bases unmatched to any gene: 5. CDR1 is LGHDT, CDR2 YNNKEL, per germline (reference sequence). The CDR3 extends over 15 amino acids. This CDR3 is CASSQAGTGPYEQYF. In nucleotides, the CDR3 is TGTGCCAGCAGCCAAGCCGGGACAGGGCCGTACGAGCAGTACTTC.

This clonotype was found many times. The chain recombines TRBV6-2 or TRBV6-3 with TRBJ1-5; D uncertain. Germline V gene lookup returns CDR1 MNHEY and CDR2 SVGEGT. V was trimmed by 1 base and J by 0 bases, leaving 4 bases between them. The CDR3 has 14 residues. For the CDR3, the DNA is TGTGCCAGCAGTTACTGGGATAGCAATCAGCCCCAGCATTTT. It encodes CASSYWDSNQPQHF.

This clonotype was seen many times. The V call is TRBV12-3 or TRBV12-4, the J call TRBJ1-2; no reliable D call. The germline V and J ends were trimmed by 1 base and 3 bases, with 6 bases remaining between them. The CDR3 is 13 residues long. This CDR3 is CASSLVQHYGYTF. CDR3 coding DNA: TGTGCCAGCAGTTTAGTACAGCACTATGGCTACACCTTC.

Ten or more counts support this clonotype. V usage is TRBV5-1 and J usage is TRBJ1-2; 11 nucleotides line up with TRBD1. V trimming: 0 bases; J trimming: 0 bases; junction bases outside the gene matches: 7. Germline values: CDR1 SGHRS, CDR2 YFSETQ. The CDR3 spans 18 residues. The CDR3, as DNA: TGCGCCAGCAGCTTGGAAGGACAGGGGGCAAAAGCTAACTATGGCTACACCTTC. Translation: CASSLEGQGAKANYGYTF.

This clonotype appeared many times. The chain links TRBV7-8 to TRBJ2-7, with 11 bases aligning to TRBD1. The CDR3 is 15 amino acids. The germline gives CDR1 SGHVS, CDR2 FQNEAQ. The V gene end was trimmed by 5 bases and the J gene end by 3 bases; junction bases not matched to a gene: 6. The CDR3 spells CASSPEGQGVYEQYF. Here the CDR3 DNA reads TGTGCCAGCAGCCCAGAGGGACAGGGGGTCTACGAGCAGTACTTC.

This clonotype has at least ten counts. One end of the junction is discordant with germline, which a read error may explain. The chain joins TRBV6-1 to TRBJ2-7, with unresolved D. Germline V gives CDR1 MNHNS, CDR2 SASEGT. This CDR3 has 12 residues. DNA for the CDR3: TGTGCCAGTAGTGGGATCTCCTACGAGCAGTACTTC. It translates to CASSGISYEQYF.

CDR3 nucleotides: TGTGCCAGTAGTACCAACAAGGAGGCTTTCTTT. Translation: CASSTNKEAFF. V and J are TRBV19 and TRBJ1-1; unclear D gene. Trimming stripped 4 bases from V and 11 bases from J, with 11 bases between. CDR3 size: 11 residues. From germline, CDR1 is LNHDA and CDR2 SQIVND (reference sequence). Full variable domain (outside the CDR3, taken from reference TRBV19 and TRBJ1-1): DGGITQSPKYLFRKEGQNVTLSCEQNLNHDAMYWYRQDPGQGLRLIYYSQIVNDFQKGDIAEGYSVSREKKESFPLTVTSAQKNPTAFYLCASSTNKEAFFGQGTRLTVV.

The chain has TRBV6-4 and TRBJ1-5; 9 positions agree with TRBD1. J was trimmed by 0 bases and V by 0 bases; bases with no gene match: 6. The CDR3 extends over 18 amino acids. Germline loops: CDR1 MRHNA, CDR2 SNTAGT. CDR3 nucleotide sequence: TGTGCCAGCAGTGACTCGAGGACAGGGGCGTATAGCAATCAGCCCCAGCATTTT. Protein: CASSDSRTGAYSNQPQHF.

This clonotype has just a few counts. The chain is built from TRBV12-3 or TRBV12-4 and TRBJ1-5; D perhaps matches TRBD1 (5 bases). The CDR3 spans 14 residues. Trimming stripped 3 bases from V and 7 bases from J, with 13 bases between. The CDR3 nucleotides are TGTGCCAGCAGTTTTGGGGGAGGTGGGCAGCCCCAGCATTTT. Amino acid sequence: CASSFGGGGQPQHF.

The chain links TRBV30 to TRBJ2-4; 7 nucleotides align to TRBD2. Trimming took 0 bases from V and 0 from J; bases not matched to a gene: 11. Per the germline V gene, CDR1 is GTSNPN and CDR2 is SVGIG (reference sequence). This CDR3 region has 18 residues. Here the CDR3 reads CAWSVTHQAGIAKNIQYF. The CDR3 nucleotides read TGTGCCTGGAGTGTAACCCATCAAGCGGGAATAGCCAAAAACATTCAGTACTTC.

At least ten counts were recorded for this clonotype. The genes are TRBV5-1 and TRBJ2-1; TRBD2 matches 8 bases. CDR1 is SGHRS, CDR2 YFSETQ, per germline. Unmatched junction bases numbered 3, after V lost 0 bases and J lost 4 bases. This CDR3 region has 15 residues. The CDR3 region is CASSLVAGTYNEQFF. The CDR3 nucleotides read TGCGCCAGCAGCTTGGTAGCGGGAACTTACAATGAGCAGTTCTTC.

This clonotype was counted many times. CDR3 amino acids: CASTKRTGPSYEQYF. CDR3 DNA: TGTGCCAGCACCAAACGGACAGGGCCTTCCTACGAGCAGTACTTC. The chain links TRBV28 to TRBJ2-7, with 8 bases matching TRBD1. CDR3 length equals 15 residues. The V and J ends lost 7 bases and 1 base, in that order; junction bases with no gene match: 9. The germline V gene encodes CDR1 MDHEN and CDR2 SYDVKM. Based on the CDR3 plus reference TRBV28 and TRBJ2-7, the full variable domain is DVKVTQSSRYLVKRTGEKVFLECVQDMDHENMFWYRQDPGLGLRLIYFSYDVKMKEKGDIPEGYSVSREKKERFSLILESASTNQTSMYLCASTKRTGPSYEQYFGPGTRLTVT.

This clonotype came up many times. The chain links TRBV5-6 to TRBJ1-1; no clear D gene. Germline-derived CDR1 and CDR2 are SGHDT and YYEEEE. V gave up 3 bases and J gave up 4 bases, with 16 bases separating them. This CDR3 comprises 15 residues. The CDR3 spells CASSSLGGIVTEAFF. CDR3 DNA: TGTGCCAGCAGCTCACTAGGAGGAATCGTCACTGAAGCTTTCTTT.

This clonotype was recorded many times. The J gene is TRBJ2-7, the V gene TRBV28, with TRBD1 matching 9 bases. V lost 3 bases and J lost 6; bases outside the gene matches: 6. Per the germline V gene, CDR1 is MDHEN and CDR2 is SYDVKM. The CDR3 length is 14 residues. The CDR3 bases are TGTGCCAGCAGTTTGGGGGACAGGGTAGCCGAGCAGTACTTC. Residues: CASSLGDRVAEQYF.

The V call is TRBV7-6, the J call TRBJ1-1; maybe TRBD1 (5 bases). Trimming took off 5 bases at V and 5 bases at J, with 12 bases between the two ends. Germline V CDR1 and CDR2: SGHVS, FNYEAQ. The CDR3 has 13 residues. The CDR3 sequence is CASSRGVTTEAFF. The CDR3 region has the DNA TGTGCCAGCAGCCGAGGGGTGACTACTGAAGCTTTCTTT.